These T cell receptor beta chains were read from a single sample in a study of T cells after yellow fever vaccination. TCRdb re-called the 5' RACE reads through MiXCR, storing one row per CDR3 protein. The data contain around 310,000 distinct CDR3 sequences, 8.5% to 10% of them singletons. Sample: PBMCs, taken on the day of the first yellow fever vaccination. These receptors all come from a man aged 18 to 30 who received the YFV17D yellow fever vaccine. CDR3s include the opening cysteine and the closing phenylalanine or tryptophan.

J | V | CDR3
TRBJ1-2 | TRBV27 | CASSTWGGRAGYTF
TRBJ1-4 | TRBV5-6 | CASSLWAATNEKLFF
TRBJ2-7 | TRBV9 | CASSVEPGGRYEQYF
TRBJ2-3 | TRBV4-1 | CASSQELHLMHF
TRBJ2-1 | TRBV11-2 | CASSLDLVGEQFF
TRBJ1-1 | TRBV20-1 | CSAWGQTNTEAFF
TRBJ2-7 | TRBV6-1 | CASRARGGYEQYF
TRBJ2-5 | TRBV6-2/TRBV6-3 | CASSYGRMAGTGETQYF
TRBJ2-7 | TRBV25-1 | CASSLPGQGVGEQYF
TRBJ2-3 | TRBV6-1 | CASRPPGTFTDTQYF
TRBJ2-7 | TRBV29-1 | CSVEKLGQGRYEQYF
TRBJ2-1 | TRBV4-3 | CASSPSAGTPRYNEQFF
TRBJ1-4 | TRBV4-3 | CASSQGFTDRGISTNEKLFF
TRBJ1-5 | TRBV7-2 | CASSLYPGRSGQPQHF
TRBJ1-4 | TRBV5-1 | CASSSLTDSNEKLFF
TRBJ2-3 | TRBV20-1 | CSARVPGAHTQYF
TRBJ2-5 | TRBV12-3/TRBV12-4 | CASSPGTGVETQYF
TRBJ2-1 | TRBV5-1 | CASRRLAGGYNEQFF
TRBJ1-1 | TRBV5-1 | CASSGTGDTEAFF
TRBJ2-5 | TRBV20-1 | CSAMTSGETQYF
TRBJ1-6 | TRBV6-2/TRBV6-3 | CASSWDPGAANSPLHF
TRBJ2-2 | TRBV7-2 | CASRISSGVTGELFF
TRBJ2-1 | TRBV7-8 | CASSYGQGRSDEQFF
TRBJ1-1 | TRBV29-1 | CSLVPGQGSEAFF
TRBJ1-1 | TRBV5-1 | CASSLVYGGTGGDTEAFF
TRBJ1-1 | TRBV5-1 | CASSSLNTGNTEAFF
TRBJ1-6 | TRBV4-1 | CASSQVMASDSPLHF
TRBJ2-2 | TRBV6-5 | CASSYLGQGLANTGELFF
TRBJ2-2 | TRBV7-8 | CASSLVGPRELFF
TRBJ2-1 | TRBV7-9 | CASSLVGNNEQFF
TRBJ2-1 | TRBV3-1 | CASSQDGLDYQSFF
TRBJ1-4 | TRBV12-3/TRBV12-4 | CASSFPGLNEKLFF
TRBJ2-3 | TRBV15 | CATSRDRGADTQYF
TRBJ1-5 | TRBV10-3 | CAIRTGADQPQHF
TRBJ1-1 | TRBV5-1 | CASSLNPRGGSTEAFF
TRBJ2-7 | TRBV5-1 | CASSFTTARKAYEQYF
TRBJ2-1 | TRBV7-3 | CASSILAGSYNEQFF
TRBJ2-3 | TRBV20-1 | CSARGSGTSGGGTDTQYF
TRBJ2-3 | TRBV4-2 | CASSQAGLAGTVGSQYF
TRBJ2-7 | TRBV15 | CATSRDLEREQYF
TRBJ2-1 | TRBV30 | CAWTAGLAGYNEQFF
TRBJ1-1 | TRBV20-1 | CSAPRQGAITEAFF